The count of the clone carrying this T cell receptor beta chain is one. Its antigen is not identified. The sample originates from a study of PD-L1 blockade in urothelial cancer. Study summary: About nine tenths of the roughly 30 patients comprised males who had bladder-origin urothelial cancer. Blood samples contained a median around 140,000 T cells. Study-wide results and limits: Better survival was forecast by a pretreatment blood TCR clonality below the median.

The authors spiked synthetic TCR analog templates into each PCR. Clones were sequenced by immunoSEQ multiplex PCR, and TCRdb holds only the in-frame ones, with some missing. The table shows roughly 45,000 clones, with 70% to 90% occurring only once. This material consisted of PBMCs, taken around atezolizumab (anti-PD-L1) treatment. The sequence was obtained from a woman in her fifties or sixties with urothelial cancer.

CDR3 protein: CASSPLGDLGELFF. In DNA, the CDR3 is TGTGCCAGCTCACCGCTCGGGGATTTAGGGGAGCTGTTTTTT. The chain has TRBV18 and TRBJ2-2; TRBD2 is a possible D gene (5 bases). Germline V gene sequence: CDR1 KGHSH, CDR2 LQKENI. CDR3 length: 14 amino acids. Trimming pared 3 bases from V and 8 bases from J, leaving 13 bases between.